This TCR beta chain was documented in a study of OX40 agonist ivuxolimab in advanced cancers. Turning to the study itself: Ivuxolimab, an agonist antibody against OX40 (CD134), was given to patients. Administration of intravenous ivuxolimab to patients occurred every 2 weeks at 0.01 to 10 mg/kg.

V dropped 4 bases and J dropped 0; count of bases not matched to a gene: 12. This CDR3 region has 17 residues. CDR1 is SGHRS, CDR2 YFSETQ, per germline. The method was immunoSEQ multiplex PCR; TCRdb's version includes in-frame clones alone and lacks a portion of them. The top ten clones hold just under 20% of a sample with 15,000 to 20,000 clones, 75% to 90% of them seen once. Sequenced here: CD4+ or CD8+ T cells sorted from blood, sampled in a trial of the OX40 agonist ivuxolimab. The chain is built from TRBV5-1 and TRBJ2-5, with 7 bases that match TRBD2. The source is an adult with an advanced solid tumor such as melanoma, head and neck, liver or kidney cancer. CDR3 region: CASSPGVASGNQETQYF. As DNA, the CDR3 is TGCGCCAGCAGCCCGGGGGTGGCTAGCGGTAACCAAGAGACCCAGTACTTC.